The 9 T cell receptor beta chains listed next were all sequenced from one sample in a study of regulatory and conventional T cells in RAG deficiency. Blood CD4+ CD25-low CD127-high conventional T cells supplied the genomic DNA template. The protocol was immunoSEQ multiplex PCR, while the TCRdb copy is restricted to in-frame clones and leaves out a portion. The sample lists over 10,000 clones, 85% to 95% occurring once. Another study also made use of these data, one on regulatory T cells. That paper adds: The PCR used 52 TRBV and 13 TRBJ primers.

What was sequenced was CD4+ effector T cells sorted from blood. Receptors originate from a human donor in good health.

The chain combines TRBV19 with TRBJ2-1; 7 nucleotides align to TRBD2. Germline V gene data show CDR1 as LNHDA and CDR2 as SQIVND (reference sequence). There are 14 residues in the CDR3. J lost 7 bases, V lost 5 bases, and 8 bases had no gene match. The CDR3 coding sequence is TGTGCCAGTAGTGTGCTAGCGGAGAAAAATGAGCAGTTCTTC. This gives the protein CASSVLAEKNEQFF.

This chain links TRBV6-5 with TRBJ2-2; D unresolved. The CDR3 sequence is 13 residues long. The V end was cut by 8 bases, the J end by 5 bases, with 12 bases between. Germline CDR1 is MNHEY and CDR2 is SVGAGI. The CDR3 is CASRGPRTGELFF. In nucleotides, the CDR3 is TGTGCCAGCCGAGGTCCTCGGACCGGGGAGCTGTTTTTT.

This rearrangement joins TRBV6-5 to TRBJ2-1; a weak D match, TRBD2 (5 bases). Trimming stripped 2 bases from V and 15 bases from J, with 17 bases between. CDR3 length equals 13 residues. In germline, CDR1 is MNHEY, CDR2 SVGAGI. CDR3 DNA sequence: TGTGCCAGCAGTTACGGTATGGGCCTAGCATGGTTCTTC. It specifies CASSYGMGLAWFF.

This clone was picked up one time. This chain joins TRBV7-2 and TRBJ2-1; 10 nucleotides match TRBD2. CDR1 and CDR2 from the germline V gene are SGHTA and FQGNSA. J gave up 1 base and V 6 bases, and 9 bases lay outside the gene matches. The CDR3 contains 17 residues. CDR3 nucleotides: TGTGCCAGCAGTCTACTGAGCGGGAGGGGATCCTACAATGAGCAGTTCTTC. Protein: CASSLLSGRGSYNEQFF.

J is TRBJ1-1 and V is TRBV10-2; D ambiguous. V was trimmed by 1 base and J by 3 bases, leaving 3 bases between them. Germline loops: CDR1 WSHSY, CDR2 SAAADI. The CDR3 totals 12 residues. The DNA of the CDR3 is TGCGCCAGCAGTGAGTATGACACTGAAGCTTTCTTT. Translating gives CASSEYDTEAFF.

This chain connects TRBV28 to TRBJ1-1, with no clear D. Germline values: CDR1 MDHEN, CDR2 SYDVKM. Trimming cost V 2 bases and J 7 bases, with 8 bases left between them. The CDR3 sequence is 12 residues long. The CDR3 bases are TGTGCCAGCAGTTTAAGGGTGCGTGAAGCTTTCTTT. Its protein product is CASSLRVREAFF.

This clone was picked up a small number of times. V gene TRBV19 combines with J gene TRBJ1-2; 8 nucleotides agree with TRBD1. V trimming: 8 bases; J trimming: 4 bases; junction bases outside the gene matches: 6. This CDR3 region has 13 residues. In germline, CDR1 is LNHDA, CDR2 SQIVND (reference sequence). The CDR3 sequence: CASAADRAYGYTF. The CDR3 DNA reads as TGTGCCAGTGCCGCGGACAGGGCCTATGGCTACACCTTC.

This clone is a singleton in its sample. The V and J genes are TRBV7-3 and TRBJ2-1; maybe TRBD2 (7 bases). Germline loops: CDR1 SGHTA, CDR2 FQGTGA. V dropped 1 base and J dropped 3 bases, with 13 bases sitting between them. The CDR3 has 16 amino acids. CDR3 in amino acids: CASSLMGGGVYNEQFF. As DNA, the CDR3 is TGTGCCAGCAGCTTAATGGGAGGGGGAGTCTACAATGAGCAGTTCTTC.

The V and J genes are TRBV28 and TRBJ2-3; D is unclear. Germline CDR1 reads MDHEN; CDR2 reads SYDVKM. The CDR3 contains 10 residues. With 6 bases removed from V and 8 bases from J, the gap between germline ends came to 6 bases. The CDR3 coding sequence is TGTGCCAGCAGATCGATTACGCAGTATTTT. Translation: CASRSITQYF. The full variable domain, rest sourced from reference TRBV28 and TRBJ2-3, is DVKVTQSSRYLVKRTGEKVFLECVQDMDHENMFWYRQDPGLGLRLIYFSYDVKMKEKGDIPEGYSVSREKKERFSLILESASTNQTSMYLCASRSITQYFGPGTRLTVL.